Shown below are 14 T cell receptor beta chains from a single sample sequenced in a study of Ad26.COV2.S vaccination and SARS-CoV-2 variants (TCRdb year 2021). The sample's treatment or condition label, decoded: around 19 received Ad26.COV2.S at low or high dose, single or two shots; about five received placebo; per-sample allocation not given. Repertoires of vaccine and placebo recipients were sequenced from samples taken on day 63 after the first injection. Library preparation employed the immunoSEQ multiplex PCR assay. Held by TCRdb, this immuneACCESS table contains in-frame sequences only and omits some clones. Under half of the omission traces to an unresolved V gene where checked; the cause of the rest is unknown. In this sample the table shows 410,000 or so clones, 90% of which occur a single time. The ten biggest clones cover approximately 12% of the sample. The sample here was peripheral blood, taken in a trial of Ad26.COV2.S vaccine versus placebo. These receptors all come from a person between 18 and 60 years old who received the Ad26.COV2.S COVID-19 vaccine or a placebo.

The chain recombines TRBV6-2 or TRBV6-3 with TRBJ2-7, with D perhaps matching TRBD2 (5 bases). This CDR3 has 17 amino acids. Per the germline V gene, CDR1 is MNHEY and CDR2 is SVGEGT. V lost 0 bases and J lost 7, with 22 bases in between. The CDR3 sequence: CASSYSIISASRREQYF. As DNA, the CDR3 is TGTGCCAGCAGTTACTCGATTATTAGCGCCTCGAGGAGGGAGCAGTACTTC.

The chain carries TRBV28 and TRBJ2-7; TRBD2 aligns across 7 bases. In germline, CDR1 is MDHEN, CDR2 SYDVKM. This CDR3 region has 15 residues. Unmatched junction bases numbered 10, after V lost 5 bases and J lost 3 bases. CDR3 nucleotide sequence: TGTGCCAGCAGTCATCGGGGGGAACGGGGCTACGAGCAGTACTTC. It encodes CASSHRGERGYEQYF.

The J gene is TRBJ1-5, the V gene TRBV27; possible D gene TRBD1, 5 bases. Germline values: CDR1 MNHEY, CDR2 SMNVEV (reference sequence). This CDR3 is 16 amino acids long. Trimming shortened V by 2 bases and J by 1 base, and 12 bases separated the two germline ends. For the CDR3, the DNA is TGTGCCAGCAGTTTAATCGGGGGGGGGAGCAATCAGCCCCAGCATTTT. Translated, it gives CASSLIGGGSNQPQHF.

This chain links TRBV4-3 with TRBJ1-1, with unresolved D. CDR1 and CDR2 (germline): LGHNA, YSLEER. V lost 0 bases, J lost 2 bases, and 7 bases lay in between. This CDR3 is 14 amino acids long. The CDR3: CASSQDIKNTEAFF. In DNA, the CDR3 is TGCGCCAGCAGCCAAGATATCAAAAACACTGAAGCTTTCTTT.

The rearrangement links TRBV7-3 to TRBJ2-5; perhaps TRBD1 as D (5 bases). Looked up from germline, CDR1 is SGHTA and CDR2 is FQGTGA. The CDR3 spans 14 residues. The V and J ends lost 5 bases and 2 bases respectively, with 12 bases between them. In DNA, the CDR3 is TGTGCCAGCAGCCCCCAGGGCAGTCAAGAGACCCAGTACTTC. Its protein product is CASSPQGSQETQYF.

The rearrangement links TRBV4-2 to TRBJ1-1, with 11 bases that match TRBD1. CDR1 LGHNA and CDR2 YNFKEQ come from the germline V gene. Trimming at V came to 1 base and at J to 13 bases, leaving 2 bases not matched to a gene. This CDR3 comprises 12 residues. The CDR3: CASSQAGQGDFF. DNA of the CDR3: TGTGCCAGCAGCCAAGCGGGACAGGGGGATTTCTTT.

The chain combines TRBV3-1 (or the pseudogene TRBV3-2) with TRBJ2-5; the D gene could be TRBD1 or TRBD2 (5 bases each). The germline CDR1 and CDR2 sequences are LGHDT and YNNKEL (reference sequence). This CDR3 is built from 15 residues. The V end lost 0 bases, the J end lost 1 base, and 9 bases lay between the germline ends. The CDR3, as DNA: TGTGCCAGCAGCCAAGATATGGGGACCCAAGAGACCCAGTACTTC. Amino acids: CASSQDMGTQETQYF.

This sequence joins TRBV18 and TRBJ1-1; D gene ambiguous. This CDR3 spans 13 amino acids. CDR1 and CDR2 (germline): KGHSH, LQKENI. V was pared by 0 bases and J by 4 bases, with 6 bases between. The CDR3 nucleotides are TGTGCCAGCTCACCACCCGAGGCCACTGAAGCTTTCTTT. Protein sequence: CASSPPEATEAFF.

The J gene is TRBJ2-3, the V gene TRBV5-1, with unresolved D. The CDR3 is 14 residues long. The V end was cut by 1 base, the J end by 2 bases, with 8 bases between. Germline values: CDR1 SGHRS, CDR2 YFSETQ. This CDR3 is CASSLSRPTDTQYF. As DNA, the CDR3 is TGCGCCAGCAGCTTGAGCAGACCCACAGATACGCAGTATTTT.

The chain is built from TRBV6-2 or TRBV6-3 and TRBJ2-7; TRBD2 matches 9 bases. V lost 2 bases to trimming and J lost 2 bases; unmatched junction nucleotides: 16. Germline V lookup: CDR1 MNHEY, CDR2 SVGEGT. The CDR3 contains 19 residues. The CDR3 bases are TGTGCCAGCAGTTACCGGATCGACAATGGCGGGAGGGTCGCCTACGAGCAGTACTTC. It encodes CASSYRIDNGGRVAYEQYF.

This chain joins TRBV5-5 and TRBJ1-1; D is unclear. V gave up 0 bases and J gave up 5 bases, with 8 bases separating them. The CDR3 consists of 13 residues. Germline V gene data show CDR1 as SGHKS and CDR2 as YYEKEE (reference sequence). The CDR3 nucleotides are TGTGCCAGCAGCTTGGAGGTGGGGACTGAAGCTTTCTTT. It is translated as CASSLEVGTEAFF.

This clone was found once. The DNA for the CDR3 is TGTGCCAGCAGCTCTCAAGGAAGGAACACTGAAGCTTTCTTT. It is translated as CASSSQGRNTEAFF. The J gene is TRBJ1-1, the V gene TRBV5-4; the D is unclear. Per germline, CDR1 SGHNT and CDR2 YYREEE (reference sequence). CDR3 size: 14 residues. The ends were cut back, 3 bases at V and 1 base at J, with 10 bases in the middle.

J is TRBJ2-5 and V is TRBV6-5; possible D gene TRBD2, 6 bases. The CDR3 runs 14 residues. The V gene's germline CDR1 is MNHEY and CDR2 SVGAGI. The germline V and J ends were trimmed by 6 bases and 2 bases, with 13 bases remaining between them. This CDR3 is CASRPWGLQETQYF. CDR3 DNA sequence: TGTGCCAGCAGACCTTGGGGACTGCAAGAGACCCAGTACTTC.

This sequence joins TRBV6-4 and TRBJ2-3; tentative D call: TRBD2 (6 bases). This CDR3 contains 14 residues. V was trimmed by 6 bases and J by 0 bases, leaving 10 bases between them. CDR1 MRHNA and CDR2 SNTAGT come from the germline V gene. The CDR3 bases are TGTGCCAGCAGGGCTAGCGCAAGCACAGATACGCAGTATTTT. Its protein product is CASRASASTDTQYF.